This T cell receptor (beta chain) stems from a study of shared clonotypes between healthy human individuals. TCRdb keeps only in-frame clones here, not all; method: immunoSEQ multiplex PCR. The sample lists some 1.5 million clones, roughly 96% occurring once. The donors were adults (healthy and HIV-negative) with no recent acute infections or vaccinations. Partitioning of CD4+ cells yielded a CD45RA+ naive subset and a CD45RA-negative memory subset. This CDR3 contains 17 residues. After removal of 0 bases from V and 7 bases from J, the junction contained 9 bases not matched to a gene. The germline V gene has CDR1 LGHNA and CDR2 YSLEER.

The chain couples TRBV4-3 to TRBJ2-1; 10 nucleotides align to TRBD2. This receptor was obtained from a man younger than 40 in good health. Input material: naive CD4+ T cells sorted from blood. As to subset: CD45RA+ positively selected. As DNA, the CDR3 is TGCGCCAGCAGCCAAGATTCTACTAGCGGGAATCGTAATGAGCAGTTCTTC. Protein: CASSQDSTSGNRNEQFF.